The present entry profiles one T cell receptor beta chain with its context. Per the original data handling: Reference gene primer amplification gave estimated nucleated cell counts. TCRdb's copy holds only in-frame clones and misses some; the assay was immunoSEQ multiplex PCR. Clone size and the V and J calls come from that table; the DNA yielded D and trimming. Among about 150,000 clones listed, 84% were seen once. These data come from a study of blood T cell repertoires in COVID-19. Followed longitudinally, the Seattle patients had been enrolled during active infection. The receptor was derived from a woman of 80 years or more with COVID-19, enrolled during active disease. Material: peripheral blood.

For the CDR3, the DNA is TGTGCCAGCAGCTTATCAGGGTGGGGGGGCAATCAGCCCCAGCATTTT. This translates into CASSLSGWGGNQPQHF. The rearrangement links TRBV7-2 to TRBJ1-5, with a tentative D call TRBD1 (5 bases). This CDR3 is built from 16 residues. The germline V gene has CDR1 SGHTA and CDR2 FQGNSA. The V end lost 2 bases, the J end lost 2 bases, and 13 bases lay between the germline ends.